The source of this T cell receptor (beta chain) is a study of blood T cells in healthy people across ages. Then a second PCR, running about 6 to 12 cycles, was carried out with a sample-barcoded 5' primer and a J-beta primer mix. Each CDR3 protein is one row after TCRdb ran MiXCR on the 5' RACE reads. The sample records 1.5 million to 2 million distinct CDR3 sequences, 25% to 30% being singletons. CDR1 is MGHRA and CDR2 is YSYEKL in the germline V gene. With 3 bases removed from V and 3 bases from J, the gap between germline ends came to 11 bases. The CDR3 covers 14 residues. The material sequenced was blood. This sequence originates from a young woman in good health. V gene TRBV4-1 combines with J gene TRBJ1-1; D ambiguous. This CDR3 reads CASSQYPGDTEAFF. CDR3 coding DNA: TGCGCCAGCAGCCAGTACCCTGGGGACACTGAAGCTTTCTTT.